Below are 18 T cell receptor beta chains sequenced from a single sample in a study of T cell repertoires in cytomegalovirus infection. One entry per CDR3 protein results from TCRdb running MiXCR on the reads. This table has approximately 1,000,000 distinct CDR3 sequences, approximately 31% appearing once. Which antigens these TCRs recognize remains unknown. This specimen consisted of cultured CD8+ T cells from PBMCs, obtained from culture after CMV antigen stimulation. Receptor source: a human donor in good health (CMV status not recorded). Some clones in this sample may be carry-over from other donors' samples.

This chain links TRBV4-1 with TRBJ2-7, with TRBD1 matching over 9 bases. The germline CDR1 and CDR2 sequences are MGHRA and YSYEKL. This CDR3 contains 16 residues. Trimming at V came to 4 bases and at J to 2 bases, leaving 9 bases not matched to a gene. The CDR3 nucleotides read TGCGCCAGCAGCCCCTTCTTGGACAGGGGAACCTACGAGCAGTACTTC. It specifies CASSPFLDRGTYEQYF.

Of note for this clonotype: A much larger clone differs by one base, so this may be a read error. The chain couples TRBV7-2 to TRBJ2-2; 14 bases match TRBD2. The CDR3 runs 18 residues. The germline CDR1 and CDR2 sequences are SGHTA and FQGNSA. After removal of 1 base from V and 4 bases from J, the junction contained 5 bases not matched to a gene. The CDR3 sequence is CASSLVPGLAGVTGELFF. CDR3 coding DNA: TGTGCCAGCAGCTTAGTGCCGGGACTAGCGGGAGTCACCGGGGAGCTGTTTTTT.

This clonotype was detected many times. In nucleotides, the CDR3 is TGTGCCAGCAGCTTAGCCGACGGGAGCTCCTACAATGAGCAGTTCTTC. It is translated as CASSLADGSSYNEQFF. The rearrangement joins TRBV7-2 to TRBJ2-1; D possibly corresponds to TRBD2 (6 bases). V lost 0 bases and J 0 bases, leaving 9 bases between the germline ends. Germline V CDR1 and CDR2: SGHTA, FQGNSA. The CDR3 sequence is 16 residues long. Supplemented by reference TRBV7-2 and TRBJ2-1, the full variable domain reads GAGVSQSPSNKVTEKGKDVELRCDPISGHTALYWYRQSLGQGLEFLIYFQGNSAPDKSGLPSDRFSAERTGGSVSTLTIQRTQQEDSAVYLCASSLADGSSYNEQFFGPGTRLTVL.

This chain uses TRBV7-4 with TRBJ2-2; a possible D gene is TRBD2 (5 bases). V lost 5 bases and J 4 bases, leaving 17 bases between the germline ends. CDR1 and CDR2 from the germline V gene are SGHVT and SQSDAQ. This CDR3 is 16 amino acids long. CDR3 protein: CASSLSPGGGTGELFF. CDR3 nucleotides: TGTGCCAGCAGCCTATCCCCCGGAGGCGGCACCGGGGAGCTGTTTTTT.

The chain joins TRBV19 to TRBJ2-7; D is unresolved. CDR3 size: 13 residues. Trimming took off 6 bases at V and 5 bases at J, with 14 bases between the two ends. Germline lookup yields CDR1 LNHDA and CDR2 SQIVND (reference sequence). The CDR3 loop is CASSSTAVHEQYF. The CDR3 nucleotides are TGTGCCAGTAGCAGCACGGCGGTCCACGAGCAGTACTTC.

J is TRBJ1-1 and V is TRBV6-8; TRBD1 agrees at 8 bases. Germline CDR1 reads MNHGY; CDR2 reads SAAAGT. CDR3 length: 18 amino acids. Trimming at V came to 0 bases and at J to 6 bases, leaving 15 bases not matched to a gene. In DNA form, the CDR3 reads TGTGCCAGCAGTTACTCTAGACAGGGGTATTTAATAGGAGCTGAAGCTTTCTTT. Encoded protein: CASSYSRQGYLIGAEAFF.

This chain connects TRBV20-1 to TRBJ2-5; D is tentatively TRBD1 or TRBD2 (5 bases each). Trimming took off 0 bases at V and 1 base at J, with 12 bases between the two ends. Germline CDR1 is DFQATT and CDR2 is SNEGSKA (reference sequence). The CDR3 has 15 amino acids. The chain's CDR3 is CSARDRGTVQETQYF. In DNA, the CDR3 is TGCAGTGCTAGAGATAGAGGGACGGTCCAAGAGACCCAGTACTTC.

J is TRBJ1-6 and V is TRBV7-9; D uncertain. CDR1 is SEHNR, CDR2 FQNEAQ, per germline (reference sequence). Trimming removed 1 base from V and 13 bases from J, with 8 bases in between. The CDR3 is made up of 12 amino acids. The CDR3 here is CASSLGGWPLHF. CDR3 coding DNA: TGTGCCAGCAGCTTAGGGGGTTGGCCCCTCCACTTT. Looking up the rest from reference TRBV7-9 and TRBJ1-6 gives the full variable domain: DTGVSQNPRHKITKRGQNVTFRCDPISEHNRLYWYRQTLGQGPEFLTYFQNEAQLEKSRLLSDRFSAERPKGSFSTLEIQRTEQGDSAMYLCASSLGGWPLHFGNGTRLTVT.

The chain carries TRBV7-9 and TRBJ1-1; D is unresolved. Germline assignment: CDR1 SEHNR and CDR2 FQNEAQ (reference sequence). This CDR3 has 13 amino acids. The V and J ends lost 0 bases and 6 bases respectively, with 8 bases between them. The CDR3 nucleotides read TGTGCCAGCAGCTTAGCTGGGGAGGCTGAAGCTTTCTTT. This sequence encodes CASSLAGEAEAFF. Full variable domain (remainder filled in from reference TRBV7-9 and TRBJ1-1): DTGVSQNPRHKITKRGQNVTFRCDPISEHNRLYWYRQTLGQGPEFLTYFQNEAQLEKSRLLSDRFSAERPKGSFSTLEIQRTEQGDSAMYLCASSLAGEAEAFFGQGTRLTVV.

V is TRBV6-5 and J is TRBJ2-1, with a tentative D call TRBD1 (5 bases). Trimming cost V 0 bases and J 5 bases, with 14 bases left between them. Germline-derived CDR1 and CDR2 are MNHEY and SVGAGI. CDR3 length equals 16 residues. The CDR3 coding sequence is TGTGCCAGCAGTTACTCGCCGCAGGGTGAAGACAATGAGCAGTTCTTC. Encoded protein: CASSYSPQGEDNEQFF.

V is TRBV5-6 and J is TRBJ1-3; 8 nucleotides agree with TRBD1. The V and J ends lost 4 bases and 1 base, in that order; junction bases with no gene match: 13. The length of the CDR3 is 18 residues. In germline, CDR1 is SGHDT, CDR2 YYEEEE. CDR3 coding DNA: TGTGCCAGCAGCGCGGACAGGGAGGAGGAAGAGTCTGGAAACACCATATATTTT. It specifies CASSADREEEESGNTIYF.

The chain carries TRBV4-3 and TRBJ2-1; 7 bases line up with TRBD2. Looked up from germline, CDR1 is LGHNA and CDR2 is YSLEER. CDR3 size: 14 residues. Losses at the gene ends were 1 base for V and 16 bases for J; bases not matched to a gene: 13. This CDR3 is CASSQVRGGSLPFF. Written as DNA, the CDR3 is TGCGCCAGCAGCCAAGTACGCGGGGGTTCGCTACCCTTCTTC.

Notes on this clonotype: A clone one base away is much larger, so this may be a read error. The chain carries TRBV7-6 and TRBJ2-3, with 14 bases matching TRBD2. The CDR3 loop spans 17 amino acids. Germline CDR1 is SGHVS and CDR2 is FNYEAQ. Losses at the gene ends were 5 bases for V and 6 bases for J; bases not matched to a gene: 10. This CDR3 reads CASSLPTSGGAWDTQYF. The CDR3 DNA is TGTGCCAGCAGCCTCCCGACTAGCGGGGGGGCCTGGGATACGCAGTATTTT.

V is TRBV2 and J is TRBJ2-1; no definite D call. In germline, CDR1 is SNHLY, CDR2 FYNNEI. V shed 6 bases and J shed 0 bases, with 12 bases lying between them. The length of the CDR3 is 15 residues. Here the CDR3 DNA reads TGTGCCAGCAGCCCCAGCGAAATCTCCTACAATGAGCAGTTCTTC. Residues: CASSPSEISYNEQFF.

This clonotype was seen ten or more times. The chain has TRBV7-6 and TRBJ2-1; 11 bases agree with TRBD2. J gave up 6 bases and V 2 bases, and 9 bases lay outside the gene matches. CDR1 SGHVS and CDR2 FNYEAQ come from the germline V gene. The CDR3 spans 17 residues. CDR3 in DNA: TGTGCCAGCAGCTTACTAGCGGGGGGCCGCTCTGGCAATGAGCAGTTCTTC. Translated, it gives CASSLLAGGRSGNEQFF.

This clonotype came up a few times. The chain uses TRBV6-2 or TRBV6-3 and TRBJ1-5; D is ambiguous. The CDR3 is 14 amino acids. Germline-derived CDR1 and CDR2 are MNHEY and SVGEGT. V shed 7 bases and J shed 3 bases, with 13 bases lying between them. The CDR3 sequence: CASNEDTSNQPQHF. As DNA, the CDR3 is TGTGCCAGCAACGAAGACACATCCAATCAGCCCCAGCATTTT.

This chain connects TRBV7-6 to TRBJ2-1, with a tentative D call TRBD2 (5 bases). Germline V gene sequence: CDR1 SGHVS, CDR2 FNYEAQ. The CDR3 is 12 residues long. The V end was cut by 5 bases, the J end by 9 bases, with 11 bases between. The CDR3 spells CASSPPGSEQFF. The CDR3 DNA sequence: TGTGCCAGCAGCCCCCCGGGGTCTGAGCAGTTCTTC.

This clonotype showed up many times. This chain joins TRBV7-2 and TRBJ2-2, with 10 nucleotides matching TRBD2. Germline V gives CDR1 SGHTA, CDR2 FQGNSA. After removal of 7 bases from V and 6 bases from J, the junction contained 11 bases not matched to a gene. The CDR3 runs to 16 residues. The CDR3: CASNPGAGGRSGELFF. CDR3 coding DNA: TGTGCCAGCAACCCAGGAGCGGGGGGGCGTTCCGGGGAGCTGTTTTTT.